Each of the 9 T cell receptor beta chains below was sequenced from the same sample in a study of shared clonotypes between healthy human individuals. The repertoire was sequenced with immunoSEQ multiplex PCR; TCRdb's copy has only in-frame clones and lacks some. Of 650,000 to 750,000 clones in the sample, 55% to 75% were seen once. The specimen sequenced was memory CD4+ T cells sorted from blood. As to subset: CD45RA-negative fraction. Receptors originate from a woman aged 30 to 39 in good health.

This clone was detected once. V is TRBV15 and J is TRBJ2-7, with TRBD1 identical over 7 bases. Germline V gene data show CDR1 as LNHNV and CDR2 as YYDKDF (reference sequence). The CDR3 runs 14 residues. Losses at the gene ends were 4 bases for V and 2 bases for J; bases not matched to a gene: 5. The CDR3 loop reads CATSKGAVTYEQYF. The CDR3 DNA reads TGTGCCACCAGCAAGGGGGCAGTGACCTACGAGCAGTACTTC. Looking up the rest from reference TRBV15 and TRBJ2-7 gives the full variable domain: DAMVIQNPRYQVTQFGKPVTLSCSQTLNHNVMYWYQQKSSQAPKLLFHYYDKDFNNEADTPDNFQSRRPNTSFCFLDIRSPGLGDTAMYLCATSKGAVTYEQYFGPGTRLTVT.

This clone was counted a few times. The V and J genes are TRBV10-3 and TRBJ1-1; 8 positions agree with TRBD1. The CDR3 is made up of 14 amino acids. The ends lost 6 bases at V and 1 base at J; junction bases unmatched: 4. CDR1 ENHRY and CDR2 SYGVKD come from the germline V gene. This CDR3 is CAIRPTGENTEAFF. CDR3 bases: TGTGCCATCAGGCCGACAGGGGAGAACACTGAAGCTTTCTTT.

This clone has a count of ten or more. V and J are TRBV30 and TRBJ2-3; D may be TRBD2 (6 bases). Germline V CDR1 and CDR2: GTSNPN, SVGIG (reference sequence). The V end lost 6 bases, the J end lost 4 bases, and 20 bases lay between the germline ends. This CDR3 contains 15 residues. The CDR3 DNA reads as TGTGCCTGCCGCCCTCTCGCGGGGCGGGCAGATACGCAGTATTTT. This encodes CACRPLAGRADTQYF.

The rearrangement links TRBV27 to TRBJ2-5, with D possibly TRBD1 on 6 matching bases. The germline V and J ends were trimmed by 5 bases and 4 bases, with 14 bases remaining between them. The germline CDR1 and CDR2 sequences are MNHEY and SMNVEV (reference sequence). The CDR3 consists of 14 residues. Here the CDR3 reads CASSPTDRRETQYF. Written as DNA, the CDR3 is TGTGCCAGCAGTCCAACGGACAGAAGAGAGACCCAGTACTTC.

The chain joins TRBV7-7 to TRBJ2-2; D possibly uses TRBD1 or TRBD2 (5 bases each). Germline CDR1 is SSHAT and CDR2 is FNYEAQ (reference sequence). The CDR3 has 15 residues. V lost 0 bases, J lost 6 bases, and 11 bases lay in between. The CDR3 loop is CASSLAQGAPGELFF. The CDR3 DNA follows: TGTGCCAGCAGCTTAGCCCAGGGAGCCCCCGGGGAGCTGTTTTTT.

The chain links TRBV5-4 to TRBJ1-1; possible D gene TRBD1, 5 bases. Trimming took 9 bases from V and 3 from J, leaving 9 bases between them. CDR3 length: 11 residues. The germline V gene has CDR1 SGHNT and CDR2 YYREEE (reference sequence). The CDR3 is CATRGDTEAFF. In nucleotides, the CDR3 is TGTGCCACACGGGGGGACACTGAAGCTTTCTTT.

The chain recombines TRBV7-6 with TRBJ2-1; D ambiguous. V gave up 0 bases and J gave up 8 bases, with 11 bases separating them. CDR3 length equals 14 residues. Germline CDR1 is SGHVS and CDR2 is FNYEAQ. Here the CDR3 reads CASSLAPHLHEQFF. The CDR3 bases are TGTGCCAGCAGCTTAGCGCCGCATCTGCATGAGCAGTTCTTC.

The rearrangement joins TRBV4-2 to TRBJ2-3; D ambiguous. This CDR3 contains 15 residues. Germline V gene data show CDR1 as LGHNA and CDR2 as YNFKEQ. Trimming removed 4 bases from V and 3 bases from J, with 14 bases in between. CDR3 protein: CASSRPGSPTDTQYF. The CDR3 DNA reads TGTGCCAGCAGCCGACCGGGCTCTCCAACAGATACGCAGTATTTT.

A word on this clone: Other DNA sequences from this sample encode an identical CDR3 as well. The V call is TRBV18, the J call TRBJ1-1; D not resolved. V was cut by 3 bases and J by 2 bases, with 7 bases left in between. Germline CDR1 is KGHSH and CDR2 is LQKENI. This CDR3 has 13 amino acids. The DNA of the CDR3 is TGTGCCAGCTCACCCACCCGTAACACTGAAGCTTTCTTT. It encodes CASSPTRNTEAFF.